This TCR beta chain was sequenced for a study of T cells in tuberculosis. General observations from the study: Smaller distances to GMM-specific TCRs suggested their expansion in active tuberculosis.

The CDR3 contains 15 residues. Deletions cut 4 bases from V and 4 bases from J, with 15 bases between. Germline V gene sequence: CDR1 SGDLS, CDR2 YYNGEE. TCRdb keeps only in-frame clones here, not all; method: immunoSEQ multiplex PCR. The repertoire includes more than 35,000 clones, 94% of them detected once, and approximately 4.3% sits in the top ten. Time point denoted: new active TB diagnosis, blood taken before or within 7 days of starting treatment. Active tuberculosis patients were new diagnoses, HIV-seronegative, South African, and aged 18 years or older. Details on this clone: The target antigen is unknown.

V is TRBV9 and J is TRBJ1-3; D unclear. Sequencing was performed on PBMCs, taken at tuberculosis diagnosis. The receptor's source is an adult with tuberculosis. The CDR3 region has the DNA TGTGCCAGCAGCCGGTCCGAGACAAGCGGAAACACCATATATTTT. Translated, it gives CASSRSETSGNTIYF. Looking up the rest from reference TRBV9 and TRBJ1-3 gives the full variable domain: DSGVTQTPKHLITATGQRVTLRCSPRSGDLSVYWYQQSLDQGLQFLIQYYNGEERAKGNILERFSAQQFPDLHSELNLSSLELGDSALYFCASSRSETSGNTIYFGEGSWLTVV.